This is a list of T cell receptor beta chains from one sample in a study of tumor-infiltrating lymphocytes in primary liver carcinoma. TCRdb re-called the multiplex PCR reads through MiXCR, storing one row per CDR3 protein. The sample includes some 43,000 distinct CDR3 sequences, over 65% of them seen just once. Source material: liver tumor tissue from sampling region 5. These receptors were collected from a man aged 40-49 years with primary liver carcinoma and hepatitis B virus infection. CDR3s include the opening cysteine and the closing phenylalanine or tryptophan. D genes are given only for firm matches. The listing skips clone size in some rows; elsewhere it reads once, few, many or a size class.

TRBJ2-1,NA,13,NA,TRBV11-1,TGTGCCAACACCTTAGGCCGGGCAAATGGGCAGTTCTTC,CANTLGRANGQFF
TRBJ1-2,once,14,NA,TRBV29-1,TGCAGCGTTGTTTCGTCGGCAGCCAACTATGGCTACACATTC,CSVVSSAANYGYTF
TRBJ2-7,once,19,TRBD1,TRBV10-2,TGTGCCAGCAGTGCAGAACCTGACAGGGGGCTCACCGTTCCCTACGAGCAGTACTTC,CASSAEPDRGLTVPYEQYF
TRBJ1-5,once,14,NA,TRBV6-1,TGTGCCAGCAGTGAACTTACGGTCTCGAAGTCCCAGCATTTT,CASSELTVSKSQHF
TRBJ2-2,NA,14,TRBD2,TRBV29-1,TGCAGCGTTGAAGGGACTAGCCGGACCGGGGAGCTGTTTTTT,CSVEGTSRTGELFF
TRBJ2-1,NA,14,TRBD2,TRBV29-1,TGCAGCGCTGGGGAGGGAAGCTCCTACGATGAGCAGTTCTTC,CSAGEGSSYDEQFF
TRBJ2-4,NA,14,NA,TRBV19,TGTGCCAGCAGTATGAGGACTGTTGCAAACATTCAGTACTTC,CASSMRTVANIQYF
TRBJ2-7,NA,16,TRBD2,TRBV5-4,TGTGCCAGCAGCCCTACAAGCGGGAGATGTACCTACGAGCAGTACTTC,CASSPTSGRCTYEQYF
TRBJ2-1,NA,16,TRBD1,TRBV7-8,TGTGCAAGCAGCAGTAGGGACAGGGCATCCTACAATGAGCAGTTCTTC,CASSSRDRASYNEQFF
TRBJ2-5,NA,13,NA,TRBV6-5,TGTGCCTGCAGTTACGGTCCCCAGAAGACCCAGTACTTC,CACSYGPQKTQYF
TRBJ2-2,NA,17,TRBD2,TRBV11-2,TGTGCCAGCAGCGGAGGACTAGCGGAGCGGAACACGGGGGTGTTGTTTTTT,CASSGGLAERNTGVLFF
TRBJ2-7,NA,14,TRBD2,TRBV30,TGTACCTGGAGTCCCGGGACTAGCCCATATGAGCAGTACTTC,CTWSPGTSPYEQYF
TRBJ2-7,once,15,TRBD2,TRBV5-5,TGTGCCAGCAGCCCGGGACTAGGACCATCCTACGAGCAGTACTTC,CASSPGLGPSYEQYF
TRBJ2-3,NA,16,NA,TRBV11-2,TGTGCCAGCAGCTTAGGCGGAAGGGGCGCGGTGGATACGCAGTATTTT,CASSLGGRGAVDTQYF
TRBJ2-2,NA,17,NA,TRBV6-5,TGTGCCAGCAATCTTCGCCCACATGGAGTGAACACCGGAGAGCTGTTTTTT,CASNLRPHGVNTGELFF
TRBJ2-2,NA,14,NA,TRBV4-1,TGCGCCCGCAGCCAAGACAGTGGGGCCGGGGGGCTATTTTTT,CARSQDSGAGGLFF
TRBJ1-3,once,12,NA,TRBV6-1,TGTGCCAACAGTGGAGGTGGAAACATCATATATTTT,CANSGGGNIIYF
TRBJ2-2,many,16,NA,TRBV10-3,TGTGCCATCAGTCCCTCGCCCCGGGTGGACACCGGGGAGCTGTTTTTT,CAISPSPRVDTGELFF
TRBJ1-6,medium-sized,13,NA,TRBV6-5,TGTGCCAGCAGGGCTTGGTATAATTCACCCCTCCACTTT,CASRAWYNSPLHF
TRBJ2-3,medium-sized,12,TRBD1,TRBV6-6,TGTGCCAGCAGTACGGACAGGCCGACGCAGTATTTT,CASSTDRPTQYF
TRBJ2-7,NA,15,TRBD2,TRBV19,TGTCCCAGTAGTTGGGGACTAGGGGACTCTAACGAGCAGTACTTC,CPSSWGLGDSNEQYF
TRBJ2-1,NA,16,TRBD2,TRBV11-2,TGTGCAAGCAGCTCGGATATCGGACTAGCCATGGGTGAGCTGTTCTTC,CASSSDIGLAMGELFF
TRBJ2-3,NA,16,NA,TRBV6-2/TRBV6-3,TGTGCCAGCGGTCCCTCCTCGACCACCCTCACAGATGCGCAGTATTTT,CASGPSSTTLTDAQYF
TRBJ2-7,NA,14,NA,TRBV11-2,TGTGCCAGCAACTTAACTTATACTGCCTACGAGCAGTACTTC,CASNLTYTAYEQYF
TRBJ2-3,many,13,NA,TRBV28,TGTGCCGGCAGTACAACTAGCACAGATACGCAGTATTTT,CAGSTTSTDTQYF
TRBJ2-7,many,16,TRBD2,TRBV5-1,TGCGCCAGCAGCTTGGGGCCGGGACTAGGGTCCTACGAGCAGTACTTC,CASSLGPGLGSYEQYF
TRBJ2-3,NA,15,NA,TRBV4-2,TGTGCCAGCAGCCAAGACCTAACCATTTCTGGTACGCGGTACTTT,CASSQDLTISGTRYF
TRBJ2-7,NA,12,NA,TRBV6-2/TRBV6-3,TGTGCCTGCAGCTACGATCCGTACGAGCAGTACTTC,CACSYDPYEQYF
TRBJ1-2,NA,15,TRBD1,TRBV29-1,TGCGGCGCCGGGGACAGGGGAGACCTGGATTATGGCTACACCTTC,CGAGDRGDLDYGYTF
TRBJ2-7,NA,13,TRBD1,TRBV29-1,TGCAGCGTTAAGGGACAGGGGGGCTACGAGCAGTACTTC,CSVKGQGGYEQYF
TRBJ2-3,NA,17,TRBD2,TRBV4-2,TGTGCCAGCAATCCGGAACTAGCGGGAGGTGGGACAGACACGCAGTATTTT,CASNPELAGGGTDTQYF
TRBJ2-7,many,15,NA,TRBV12-3/TRBV12-4,TGTGCCAGCACCTTAGACCTTGGGGGGACCTACGAGCAGTACTTC,CASTLDLGGTYEQYF
TRBJ2-5,NA,13,TRBD2,TRBV29-1,TGCAATGTTGGTGGGAGGGCCGCTGAGACTCAGTACTTC,CNVGGRAAETQYF
TRBJ2-7,many,14,TRBD2,TRBV28,TGTGCCAGCAGTTCCGACGGGGGGGCCTACGAGCAGTACTTC,CASSSDGGAYEQYF
TRBJ1-2,NA,14,NA,TRBV5-1,TGCGCCAGCAGCTTGGCACAGTCCGTCTATGGCTACACCTTC,CASSLAQSVYGYTF